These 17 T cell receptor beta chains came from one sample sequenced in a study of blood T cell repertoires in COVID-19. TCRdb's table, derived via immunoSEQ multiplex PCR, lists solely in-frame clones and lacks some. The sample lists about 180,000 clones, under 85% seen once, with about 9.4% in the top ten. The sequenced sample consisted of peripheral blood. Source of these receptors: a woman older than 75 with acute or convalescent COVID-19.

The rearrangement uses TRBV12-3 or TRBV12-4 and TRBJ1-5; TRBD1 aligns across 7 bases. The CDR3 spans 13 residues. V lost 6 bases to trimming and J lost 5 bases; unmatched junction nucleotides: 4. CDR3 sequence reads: CASRGDSYQPQHF. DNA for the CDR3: TGTGCCAGCAGAGGGGACAGTTATCAGCCCCAGCATTTT.

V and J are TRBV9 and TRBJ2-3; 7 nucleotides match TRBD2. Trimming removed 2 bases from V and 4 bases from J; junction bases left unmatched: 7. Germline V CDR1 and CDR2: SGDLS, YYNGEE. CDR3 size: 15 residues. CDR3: CASSVPWGGADTQYF. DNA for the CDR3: TGTGCCAGCAGCGTCCCCTGGGGGGGGGCAGATACGCAGTATTTT.

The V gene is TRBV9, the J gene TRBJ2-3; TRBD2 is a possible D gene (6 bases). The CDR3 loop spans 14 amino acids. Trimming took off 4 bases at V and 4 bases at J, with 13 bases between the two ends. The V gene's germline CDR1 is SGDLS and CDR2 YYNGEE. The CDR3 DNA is TGTGCCAGCAGCCCTTTGACTAGTGCAGATACGCAGTATTTT. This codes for CASSPLTSADTQYF.

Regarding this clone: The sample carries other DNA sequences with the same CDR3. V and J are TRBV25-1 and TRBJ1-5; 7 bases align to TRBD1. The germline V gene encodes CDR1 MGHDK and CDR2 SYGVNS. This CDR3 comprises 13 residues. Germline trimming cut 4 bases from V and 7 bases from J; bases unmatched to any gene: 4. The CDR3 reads CASSVTGEQPQHF. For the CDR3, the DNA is TGTGCCAGCAGTGTTACAGGGGAACAGCCCCAGCATTTT.

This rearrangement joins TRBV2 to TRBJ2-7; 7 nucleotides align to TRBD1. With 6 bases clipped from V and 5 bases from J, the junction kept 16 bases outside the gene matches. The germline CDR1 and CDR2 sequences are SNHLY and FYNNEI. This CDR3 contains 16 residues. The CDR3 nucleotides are TGTGCCAGCAGCGAATGGACAGGTCGTTCGAAAAACGAGCAGTACTTC. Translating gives CASSEWTGRSKNEQYF. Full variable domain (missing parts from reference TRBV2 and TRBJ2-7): EPEVTQTPSHQVTQMGQEVILRCVPISNHLYFYWYRQILGQKVEFLVSFYNNEISEKSEIFDDQFSVERPDGSNFTLKIRSTKLEDSAMYFCASSEWTGRSKNEQYFGPGTRLTVT.

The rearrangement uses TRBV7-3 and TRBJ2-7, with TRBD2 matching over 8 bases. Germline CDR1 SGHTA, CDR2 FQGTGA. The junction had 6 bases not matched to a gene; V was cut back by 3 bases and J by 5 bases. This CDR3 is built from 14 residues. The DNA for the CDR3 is TGTGCCAGCAGCTTCAGCGGGAGACTCAACGAGCAGTACTTC. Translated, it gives CASSFSGRLNEQYF.

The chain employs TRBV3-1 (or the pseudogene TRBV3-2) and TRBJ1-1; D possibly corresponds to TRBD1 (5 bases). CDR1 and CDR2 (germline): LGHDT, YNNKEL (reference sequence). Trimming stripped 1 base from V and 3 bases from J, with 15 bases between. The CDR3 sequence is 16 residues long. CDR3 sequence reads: CASSQVTQGADTEAFF. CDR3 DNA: TGTGCCAGCAGCCAAGTTACCCAGGGCGCGGACACTGAAGCTTTCTTT.

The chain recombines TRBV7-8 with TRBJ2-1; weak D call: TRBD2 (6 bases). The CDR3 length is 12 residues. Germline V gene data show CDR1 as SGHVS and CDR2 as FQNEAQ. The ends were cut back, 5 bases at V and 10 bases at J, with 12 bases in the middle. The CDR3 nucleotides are TGTGCCAGCAGCCCCCCGGGAGAGGAGCAGTTCTTC. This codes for CASSPPGEEQFF.

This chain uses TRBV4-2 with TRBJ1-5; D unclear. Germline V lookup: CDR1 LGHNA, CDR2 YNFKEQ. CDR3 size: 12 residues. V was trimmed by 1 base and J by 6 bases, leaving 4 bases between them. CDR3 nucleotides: TGTGCCAGCAGCCAAGGAGGTCAGCCCCAGCATTTT. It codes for CASSQGGQPQHF.

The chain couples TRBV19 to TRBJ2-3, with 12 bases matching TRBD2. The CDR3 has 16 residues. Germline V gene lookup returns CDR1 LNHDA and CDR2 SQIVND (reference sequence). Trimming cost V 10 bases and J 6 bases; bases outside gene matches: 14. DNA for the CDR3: TGTGCCACCTCCCCTTCTAGCGGGAGGGCCAGGGATACGCAGTATTTT. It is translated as CATSPSSGRARDTQYF.

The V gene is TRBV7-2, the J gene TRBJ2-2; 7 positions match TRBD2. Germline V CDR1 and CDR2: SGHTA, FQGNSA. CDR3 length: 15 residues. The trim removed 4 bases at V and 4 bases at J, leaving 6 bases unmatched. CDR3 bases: TGTGCCAGCAGCTATAGCGGGCTAGCCACCGGGGAGCTGTTTTTT. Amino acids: CASSYSGLATGELFF.

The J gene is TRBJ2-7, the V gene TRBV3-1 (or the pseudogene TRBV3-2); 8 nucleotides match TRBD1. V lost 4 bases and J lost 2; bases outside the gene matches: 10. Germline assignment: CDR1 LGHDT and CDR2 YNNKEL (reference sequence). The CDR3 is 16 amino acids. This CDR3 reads CASSRVGGTGPYEQYF. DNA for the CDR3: TGTGCCAGCAGCCGGGTCGGTGGGACAGGACCCTACGAGCAGTACTTC.

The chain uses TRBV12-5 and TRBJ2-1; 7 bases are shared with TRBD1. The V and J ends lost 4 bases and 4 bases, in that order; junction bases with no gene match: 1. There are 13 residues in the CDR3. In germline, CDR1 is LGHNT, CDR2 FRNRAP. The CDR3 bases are TGTGCTAGTGGTTCGACAGGGTACAATGAGCAGTTCTTC. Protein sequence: CASGSTGYNEQFF.

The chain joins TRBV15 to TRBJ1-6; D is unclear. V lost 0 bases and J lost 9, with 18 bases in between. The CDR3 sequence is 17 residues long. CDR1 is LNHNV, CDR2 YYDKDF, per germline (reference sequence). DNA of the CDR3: TGTGCCACCAGCAGAGATCGGGGTGGCGGGGTAGTTTCACCCCTCCACTTT. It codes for CATSRDRGGGVVSPLHF.

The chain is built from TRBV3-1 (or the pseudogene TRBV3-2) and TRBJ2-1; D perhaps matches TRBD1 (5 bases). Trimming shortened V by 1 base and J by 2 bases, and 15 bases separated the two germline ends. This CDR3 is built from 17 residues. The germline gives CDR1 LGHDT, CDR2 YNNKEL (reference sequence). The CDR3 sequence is CASSQVTRQGTYNEQFF. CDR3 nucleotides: TGTGCCAGCAGCCAAGTGACTCGGCAGGGCACCTACAATGAGCAGTTCTTC.

The DNA of the CDR3 is TGTGCCAGCAAAGGGGAAAAGGACTATGGCTACACCTTC. Its protein is CASKGEKDYGYTF. The chain carries TRBV6-5 and TRBJ1-2; maybe TRBD1 (5 bases). Trimming left V 7 bases short and J 3 bases short, with 12 bases between. This CDR3 has 13 amino acids. Germline V lookup: CDR1 MNHEY, CDR2 SVGAGI.

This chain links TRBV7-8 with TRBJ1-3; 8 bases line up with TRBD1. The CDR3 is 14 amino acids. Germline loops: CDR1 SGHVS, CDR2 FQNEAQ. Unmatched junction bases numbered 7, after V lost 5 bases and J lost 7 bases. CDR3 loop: CASSLGTGGNTIYF. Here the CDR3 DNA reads TGTGCCAGCAGCCTGGGGACAGGCGGGAACACCATATATTTT.